This section outlines one T cell receptor (beta chain) sequence together with its context. The data are from a study of blood T cell repertoires in COVID-19. Overall study context: The analysed material was cDNA or gDNA that came from T cells, B-cell-depleted T cells, or PBMCs.

Sequenced by immunoSEQ multiplex PCR; TCRdb stores in-frame clones only, minus some. The sample records roughly 140,000 clones, approximately 80% being singletons. V shed 4 bases and J 5 bases; nucleotides not matched to a gene: 12. The CDR3 sequence is 16 residues long. In germline, CDR1 is MGHRA, CDR2 YSYEKL. The sequence was collected from a human donor in a cohort sampled during active COVID-19. The specimen sequenced was peripheral blood. The V call is TRBV4-1, the J call TRBJ2-5; the match to TRBD1 covers 8 bases. The CDR3 coding sequence is TGCGCCAGCAGCCGGGCTACGGCCAGGGGGCTCGAGACCCAGTACTTC. This translates into CASSRATARGLETQYF.